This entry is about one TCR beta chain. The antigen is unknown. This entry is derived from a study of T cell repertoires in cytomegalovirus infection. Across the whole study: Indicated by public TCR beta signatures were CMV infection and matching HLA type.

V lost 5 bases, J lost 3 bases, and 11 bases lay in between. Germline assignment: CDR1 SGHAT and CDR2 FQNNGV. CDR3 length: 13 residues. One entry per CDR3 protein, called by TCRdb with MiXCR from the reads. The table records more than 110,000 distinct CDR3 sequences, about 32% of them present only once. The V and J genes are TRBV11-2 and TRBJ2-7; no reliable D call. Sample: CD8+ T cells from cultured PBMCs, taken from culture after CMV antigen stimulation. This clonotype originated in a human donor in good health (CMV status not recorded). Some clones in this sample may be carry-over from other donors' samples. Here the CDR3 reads CASSPALGYEQYF. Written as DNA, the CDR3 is TGTGCCAGCAGCCCGGCCCTCGGCTACGAGCAGTACTTC.